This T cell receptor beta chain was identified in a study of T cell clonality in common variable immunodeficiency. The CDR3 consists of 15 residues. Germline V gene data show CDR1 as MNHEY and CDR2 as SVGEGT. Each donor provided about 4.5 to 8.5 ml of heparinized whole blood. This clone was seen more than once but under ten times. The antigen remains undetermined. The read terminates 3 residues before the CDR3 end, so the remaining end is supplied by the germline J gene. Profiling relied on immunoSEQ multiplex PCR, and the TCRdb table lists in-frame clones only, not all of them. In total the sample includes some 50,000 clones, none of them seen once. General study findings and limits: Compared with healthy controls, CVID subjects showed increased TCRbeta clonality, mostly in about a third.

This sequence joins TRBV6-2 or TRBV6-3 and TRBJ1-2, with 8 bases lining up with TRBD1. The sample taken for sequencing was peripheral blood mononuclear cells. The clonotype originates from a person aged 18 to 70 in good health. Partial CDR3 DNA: TGTGCCAGCAGTTATGGGACAGGCTCCTACAATGAC. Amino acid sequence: CASSYGTGSYND. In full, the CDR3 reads CASSYGTGSYNDYTF.